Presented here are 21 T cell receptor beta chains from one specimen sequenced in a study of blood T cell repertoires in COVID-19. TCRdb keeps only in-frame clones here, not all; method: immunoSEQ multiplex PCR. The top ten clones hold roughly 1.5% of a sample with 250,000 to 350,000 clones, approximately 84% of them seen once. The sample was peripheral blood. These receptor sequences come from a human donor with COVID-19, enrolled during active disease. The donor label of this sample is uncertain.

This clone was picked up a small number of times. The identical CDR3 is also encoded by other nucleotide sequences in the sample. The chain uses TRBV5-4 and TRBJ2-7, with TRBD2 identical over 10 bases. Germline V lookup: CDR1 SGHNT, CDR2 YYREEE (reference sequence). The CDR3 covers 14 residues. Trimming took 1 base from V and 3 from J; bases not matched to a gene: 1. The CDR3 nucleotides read TGTGCCAGCAGCTTGAAGCGGGAGGGCTACGAGCAGTACTTC. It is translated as CASSLKREGYEQYF.

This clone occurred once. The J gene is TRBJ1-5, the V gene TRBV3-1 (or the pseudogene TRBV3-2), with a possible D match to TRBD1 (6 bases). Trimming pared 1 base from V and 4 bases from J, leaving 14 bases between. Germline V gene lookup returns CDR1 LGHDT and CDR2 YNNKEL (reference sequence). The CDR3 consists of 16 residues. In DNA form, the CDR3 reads TGTGCCAGCAGCCAAGGGGTCGGGGGGGCAAATCAGCCCCAGCATTTT. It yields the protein CASSQGVGGANQPQHF.

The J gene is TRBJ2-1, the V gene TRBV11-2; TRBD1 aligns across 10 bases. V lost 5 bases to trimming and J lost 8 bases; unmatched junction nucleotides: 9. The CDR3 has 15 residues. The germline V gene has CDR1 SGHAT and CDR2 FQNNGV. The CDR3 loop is CASSLWTGGRDEQFF. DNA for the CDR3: TGTGCCAGCAGCCTCTGGACAGGGGGTCGCGATGAGCAGTTCTTC.

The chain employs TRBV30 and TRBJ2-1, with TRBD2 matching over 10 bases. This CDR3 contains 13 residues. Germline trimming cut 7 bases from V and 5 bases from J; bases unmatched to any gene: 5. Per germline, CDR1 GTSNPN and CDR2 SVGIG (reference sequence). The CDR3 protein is CAYGTSENNEQFF. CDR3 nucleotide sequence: TGTGCCTACGGGACTAGCGAGAACAATGAGCAGTTCTTC.

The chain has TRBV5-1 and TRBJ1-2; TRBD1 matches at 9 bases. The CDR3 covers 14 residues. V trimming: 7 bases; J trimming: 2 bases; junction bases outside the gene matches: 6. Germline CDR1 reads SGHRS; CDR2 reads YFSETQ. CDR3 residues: CASGDRELNYGYTF. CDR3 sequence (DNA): TGCGCCAGCGGGGACAGGGAGTTAAACTATGGCTACACCTTC. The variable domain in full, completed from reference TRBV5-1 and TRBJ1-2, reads KAGVTQTPRYLIKTRGQQVTLSCSPISGHRSVSWYQQTPGQGLQFLFEYFSETQRNKGNFPGRFSGRQFSNSRSEMNVSTLELGDSALYLCASGDRELNYGYTFGSGTRLTVV.

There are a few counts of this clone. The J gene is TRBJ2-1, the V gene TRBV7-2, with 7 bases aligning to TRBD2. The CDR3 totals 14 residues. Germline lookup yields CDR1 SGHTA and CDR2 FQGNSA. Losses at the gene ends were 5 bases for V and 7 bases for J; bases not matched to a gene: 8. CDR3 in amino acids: CASSPPGRRNEQFF. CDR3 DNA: TGTGCCAGCAGCCCGCCCGGGAGGAGAAATGAGCAGTTCTTC.

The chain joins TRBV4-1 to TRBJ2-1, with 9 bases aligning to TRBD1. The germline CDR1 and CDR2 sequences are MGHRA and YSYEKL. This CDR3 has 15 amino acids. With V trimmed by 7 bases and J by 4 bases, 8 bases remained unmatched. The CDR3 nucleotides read TGCGCCAGCAACGACCGGGACAGGGAGTACAATGAGCAGTTCTTC. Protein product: CASNDRDREYNEQFF.

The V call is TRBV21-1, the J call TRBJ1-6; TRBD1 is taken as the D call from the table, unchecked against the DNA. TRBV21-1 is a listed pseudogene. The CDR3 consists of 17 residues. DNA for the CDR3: TGTGCCAGCAGCGTGCTCCGCTCGGAAGGGGATTATTCACCCCTCCACTTT. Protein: CASSVLRSEGDYSPLHF.

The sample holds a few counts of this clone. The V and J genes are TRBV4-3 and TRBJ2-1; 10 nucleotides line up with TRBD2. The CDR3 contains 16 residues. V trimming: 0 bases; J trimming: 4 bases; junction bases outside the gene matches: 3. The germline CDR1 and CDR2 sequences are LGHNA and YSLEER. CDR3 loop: CASSQDLLAGYNEQFF. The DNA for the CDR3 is TGCGCCAGCAGCCAAGATTTACTAGCGGGGTACAATGAGCAGTTCTTC.

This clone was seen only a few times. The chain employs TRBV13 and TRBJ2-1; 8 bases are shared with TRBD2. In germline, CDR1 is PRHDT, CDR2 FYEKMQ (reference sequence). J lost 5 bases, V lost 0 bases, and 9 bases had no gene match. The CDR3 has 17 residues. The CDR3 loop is CASSLGLAGQRNNEQFF. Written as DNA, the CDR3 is TGTGCCAGCAGCTTAGGGCTAGCGGGCCAAAGGAACAATGAGCAGTTCTTC.

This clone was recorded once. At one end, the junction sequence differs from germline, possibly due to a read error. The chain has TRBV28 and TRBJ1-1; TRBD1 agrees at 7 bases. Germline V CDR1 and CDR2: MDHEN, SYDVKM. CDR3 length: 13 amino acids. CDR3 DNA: TGTGCCAGCACCCCTGTGGAGACAGGGCTCGCGGTCTTT. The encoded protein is CASTPVETGLAVF.

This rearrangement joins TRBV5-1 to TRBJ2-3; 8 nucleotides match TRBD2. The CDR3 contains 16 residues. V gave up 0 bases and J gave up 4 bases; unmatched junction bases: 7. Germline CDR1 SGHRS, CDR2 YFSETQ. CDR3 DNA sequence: TGCGCCAGCAGCTTGGAGACGGGAGGGGAGGCAGATACGCAGTATTTT. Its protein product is CASSLETGGEADTQYF.

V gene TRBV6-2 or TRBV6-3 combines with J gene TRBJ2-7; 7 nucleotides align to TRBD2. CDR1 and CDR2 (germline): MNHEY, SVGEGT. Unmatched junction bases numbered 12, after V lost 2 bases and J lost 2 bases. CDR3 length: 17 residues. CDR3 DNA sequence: TGTGCCAGCAGTTACGACACCCCAGGCGGGAGTCCCTACGAGCAGTACTTC. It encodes CASSYDTPGGSPYEQYF.

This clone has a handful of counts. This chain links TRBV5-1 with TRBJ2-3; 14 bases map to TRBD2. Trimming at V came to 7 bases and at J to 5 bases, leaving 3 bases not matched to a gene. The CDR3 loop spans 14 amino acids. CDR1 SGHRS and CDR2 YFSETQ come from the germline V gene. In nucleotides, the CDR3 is TGCGCCAGCGGGACTAGCGGGAGTCTAGATACGCAGTATTTT. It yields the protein CASGTSGSLDTQYF. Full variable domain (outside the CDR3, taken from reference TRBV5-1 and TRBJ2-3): KAGVTQTPRYLIKTRGQQVTLSCSPISGHRSVSWYQQTPGQGLQFLFEYFSETQRNKGNFPGRFSGRQFSNSRSEMNVSTLELGDSALYLCASGTSGSLDTQYFGPGTRLTVL.

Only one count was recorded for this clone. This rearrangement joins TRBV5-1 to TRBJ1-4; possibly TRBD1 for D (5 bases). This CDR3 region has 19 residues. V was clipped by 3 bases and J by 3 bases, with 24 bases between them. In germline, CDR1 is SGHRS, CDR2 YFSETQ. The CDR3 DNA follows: TGCGCCAGCAGCTCCCCGGGAGGGACGGGCTATGGACCTAATGAAAAACTGTTTTTT. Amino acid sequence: CASSSPGGTGYGPNEKLFF.

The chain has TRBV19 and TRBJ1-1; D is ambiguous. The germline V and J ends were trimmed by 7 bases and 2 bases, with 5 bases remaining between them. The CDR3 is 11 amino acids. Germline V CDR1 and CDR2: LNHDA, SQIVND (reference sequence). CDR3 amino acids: CASMSNTEAFF. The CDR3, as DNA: TGTGCCAGTATGAGTAACACTGAAGCTTTCTTT.

The CDR3 region is CASSARQGANTGELFF. The CDR3 bases are TGTGCCAGCAGCGCTAGACAGGGGGCGAACACCGGGGAGCTGTTTTTT. The rearrangement joins TRBV9 to TRBJ2-2; 9 nucleotides match TRBD1. The CDR3 contains 16 residues. V dropped 3 bases and J dropped 0; count of bases not matched to a gene: 3. CDR1 and CDR2 from the germline V gene are SGDLS and YYNGEE.

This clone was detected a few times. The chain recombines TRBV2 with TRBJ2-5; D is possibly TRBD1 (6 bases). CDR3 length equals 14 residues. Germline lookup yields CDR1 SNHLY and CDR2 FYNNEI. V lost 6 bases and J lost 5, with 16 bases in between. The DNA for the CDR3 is TGTGCCAGCAGCCCGACAGGCGGGCAGGAGACCCAGTACTTC. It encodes CASSPTGGQETQYF.

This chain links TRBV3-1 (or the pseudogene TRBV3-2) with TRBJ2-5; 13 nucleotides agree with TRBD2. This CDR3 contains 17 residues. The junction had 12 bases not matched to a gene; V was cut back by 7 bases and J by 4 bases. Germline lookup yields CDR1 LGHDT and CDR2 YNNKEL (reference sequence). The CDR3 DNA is TGTGCCAGCACCTGGACTAGCGGGAGCGGTATGGGAGAGACCCAGTACTTC. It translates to CASTWTSGSGMGETQYF.

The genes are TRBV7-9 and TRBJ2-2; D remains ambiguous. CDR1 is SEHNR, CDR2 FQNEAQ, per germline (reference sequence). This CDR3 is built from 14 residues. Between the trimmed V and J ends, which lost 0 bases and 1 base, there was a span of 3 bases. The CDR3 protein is CASSLALNTGELFF. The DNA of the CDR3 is TGTGCCAGCAGCTTAGCACTGAACACCGGGGAGCTGTTTTTT.

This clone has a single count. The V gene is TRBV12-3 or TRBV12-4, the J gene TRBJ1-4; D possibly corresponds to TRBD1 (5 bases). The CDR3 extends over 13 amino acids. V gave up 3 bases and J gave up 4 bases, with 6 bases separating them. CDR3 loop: CASSFQGNEKLFF. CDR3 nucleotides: TGTGCCAGCAGTTTCCAGGGTAATGAAAAACTGTTTTTT.